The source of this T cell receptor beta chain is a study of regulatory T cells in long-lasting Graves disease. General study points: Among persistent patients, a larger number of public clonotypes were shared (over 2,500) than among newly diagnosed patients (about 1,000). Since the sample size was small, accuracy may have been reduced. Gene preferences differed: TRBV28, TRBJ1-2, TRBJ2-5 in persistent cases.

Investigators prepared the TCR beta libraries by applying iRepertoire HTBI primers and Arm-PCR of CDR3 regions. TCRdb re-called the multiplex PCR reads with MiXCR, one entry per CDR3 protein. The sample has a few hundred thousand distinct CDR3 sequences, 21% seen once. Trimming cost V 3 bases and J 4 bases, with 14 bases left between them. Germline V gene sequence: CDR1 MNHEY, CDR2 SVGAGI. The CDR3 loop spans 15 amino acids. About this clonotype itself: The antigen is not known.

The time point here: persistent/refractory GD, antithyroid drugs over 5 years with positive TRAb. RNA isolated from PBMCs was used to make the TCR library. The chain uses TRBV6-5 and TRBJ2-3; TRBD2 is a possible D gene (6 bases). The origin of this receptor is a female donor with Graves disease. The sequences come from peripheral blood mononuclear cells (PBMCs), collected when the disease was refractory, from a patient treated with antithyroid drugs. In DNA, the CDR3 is TGTGCCAGCAGTTATAATCGCCAGCGGGCAGATACGCAGTATTTT. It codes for CASSYNRQRADTQYF.